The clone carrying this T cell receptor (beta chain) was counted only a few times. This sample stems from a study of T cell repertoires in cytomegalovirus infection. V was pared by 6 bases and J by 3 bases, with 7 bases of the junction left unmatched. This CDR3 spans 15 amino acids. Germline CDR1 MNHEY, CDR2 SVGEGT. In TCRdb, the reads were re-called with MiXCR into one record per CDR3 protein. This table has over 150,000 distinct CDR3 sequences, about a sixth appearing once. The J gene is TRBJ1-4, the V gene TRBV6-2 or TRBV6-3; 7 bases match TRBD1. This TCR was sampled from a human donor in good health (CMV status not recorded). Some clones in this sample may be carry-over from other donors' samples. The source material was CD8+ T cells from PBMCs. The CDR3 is CASSLPGQANEKLFF. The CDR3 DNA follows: TGTGCCAGCAGCCTACCCGGACAGGCTAATGAAAAACTGTTTTTT.